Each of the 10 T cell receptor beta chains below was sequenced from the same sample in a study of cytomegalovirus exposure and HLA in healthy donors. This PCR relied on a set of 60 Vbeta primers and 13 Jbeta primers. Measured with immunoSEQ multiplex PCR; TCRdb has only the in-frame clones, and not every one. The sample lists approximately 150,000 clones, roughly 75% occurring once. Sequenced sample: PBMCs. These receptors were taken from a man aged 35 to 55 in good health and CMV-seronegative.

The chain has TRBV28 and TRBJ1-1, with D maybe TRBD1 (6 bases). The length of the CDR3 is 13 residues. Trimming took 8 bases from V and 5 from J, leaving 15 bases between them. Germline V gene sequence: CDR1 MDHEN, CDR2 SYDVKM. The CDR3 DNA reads TGTGCCAGCCGCCCTCACAGGGCAACTGAAGCTTTCTTT. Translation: CASRPHRATEAFF. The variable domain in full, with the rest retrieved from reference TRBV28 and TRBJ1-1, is DVKVTQSSRYLVKRTGEKVFLECVQDMDHENMFWYRQDPGLGLRLIYFSYDVKMKEKGDIPEGYSVSREKKERFSLILESASTNQTSMYLCASRPHRATEAFFGQGTRLTVV.

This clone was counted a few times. DNA for the CDR3: TGTGCCAGCAGCTTAAATGGGCAGGGGGCCAACTATGGCTACACCTTC. Amino acid sequence: CASSLNGQGANYGYTF. This chain connects TRBV7-9 to TRBJ1-2; 8 nucleotides match TRBD1. CDR1 is SEHNR and CDR2 is FQNEAQ in the germline V gene (reference sequence). The length of the CDR3 is 16 residues. The J segment lost 2 bases and the V segment lost 2 bases, leaving 7 bases of the junction unmatched. The full variable domain, with the rest looked up from reference TRBV7-9 and TRBJ1-2, is DTGVSQNPRHKITKRGQNVTFRCDPISEHNRLYWYRQTLGQGPEFLTYFQNEAQLEKSRLLSDRFSAERPKGSFSTLEIQRTEQGDSAMYLCASSLNGQGANYGYTFGSGTRLTVV.

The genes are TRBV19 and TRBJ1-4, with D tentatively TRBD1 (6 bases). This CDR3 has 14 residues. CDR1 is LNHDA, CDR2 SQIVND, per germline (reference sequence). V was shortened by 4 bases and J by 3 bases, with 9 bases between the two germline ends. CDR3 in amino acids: CASSNRVPNEKLFF. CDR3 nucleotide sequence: TGTGCCAGTAGTAACAGGGTGCCTAATGAAAAACTGTTTTTT.

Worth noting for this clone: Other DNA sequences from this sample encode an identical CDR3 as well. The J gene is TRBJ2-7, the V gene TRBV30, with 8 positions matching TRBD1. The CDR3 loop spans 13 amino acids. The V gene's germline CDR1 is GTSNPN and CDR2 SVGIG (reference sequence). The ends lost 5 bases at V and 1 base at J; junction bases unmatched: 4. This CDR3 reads CAWSTGVSYEQYF. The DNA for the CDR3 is TGTGCCTGGTCGACAGGGGTGTCCTACGAGCAGTACTTC.

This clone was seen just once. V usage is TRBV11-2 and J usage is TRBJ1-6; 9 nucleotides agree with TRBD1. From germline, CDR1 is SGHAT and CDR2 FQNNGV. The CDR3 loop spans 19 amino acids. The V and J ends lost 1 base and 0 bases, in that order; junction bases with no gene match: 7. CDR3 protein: CASSLGTGDRPSYNSPLHF. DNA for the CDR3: TGTGCCAGCAGCTTAGGGACAGGGGATAGGCCCTCCTATAATTCACCCCTCCACTTT.

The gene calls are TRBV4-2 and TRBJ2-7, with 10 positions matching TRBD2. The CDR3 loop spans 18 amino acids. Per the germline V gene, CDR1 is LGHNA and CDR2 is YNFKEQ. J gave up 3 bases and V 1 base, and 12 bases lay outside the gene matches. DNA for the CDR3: TGTGCCAGCAGCCAAGTGGTAATGGCTAGCGGGGGTCACTACGAGCAGTACTTC. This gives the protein CASSQVVMASGGHYEQYF.

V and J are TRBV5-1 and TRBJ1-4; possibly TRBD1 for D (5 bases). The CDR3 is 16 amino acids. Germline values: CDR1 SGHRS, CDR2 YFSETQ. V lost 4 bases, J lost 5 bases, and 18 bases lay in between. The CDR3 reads CASSLRGSGGNEKLFF. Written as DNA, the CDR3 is TGCGCCAGCAGCCTCCGGGGCTCAGGAGGGAATGAAAAACTGTTTTTT.

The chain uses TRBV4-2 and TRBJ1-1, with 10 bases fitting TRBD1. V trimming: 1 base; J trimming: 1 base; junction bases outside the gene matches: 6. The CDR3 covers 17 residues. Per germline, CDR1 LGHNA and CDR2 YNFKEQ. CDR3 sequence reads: CASSQGGTGAKNTEAFF. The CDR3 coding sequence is TGTGCCAGCAGCCAAGGGGGGACAGGGGCGAAGAACACTGAAGCTTTCTTT.

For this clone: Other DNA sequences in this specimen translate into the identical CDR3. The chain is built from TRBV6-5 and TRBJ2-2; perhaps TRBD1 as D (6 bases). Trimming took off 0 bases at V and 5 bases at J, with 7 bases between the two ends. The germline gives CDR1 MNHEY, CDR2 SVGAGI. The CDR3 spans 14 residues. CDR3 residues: CASSYSDRTGELFF. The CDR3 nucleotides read TGTGCCAGCAGTTACTCCGACAGGACCGGGGAGCTGTTTTTT.

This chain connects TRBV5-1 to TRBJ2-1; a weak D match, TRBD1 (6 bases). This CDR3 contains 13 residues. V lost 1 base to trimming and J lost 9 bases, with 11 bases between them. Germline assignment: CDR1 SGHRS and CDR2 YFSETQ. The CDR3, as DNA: TGCGCCAGCAGCTTGACTACAGGGCGTGAGCAGTTCTTC. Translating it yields CASSLTTGREQFF.